Sequencing of this T cell receptor beta chain was carried out in a study of cytomegalovirus exposure and HLA in healthy donors. Study observations and caveats: A later analysis showed HLA-associated TCR beta chains outstripping equally common others in clonal expansion. Analyses of presence and absence presupposed an approximately uniform sequencing depth across donors.

On this clone itself: Its antigen is unidentified.

Use of 60 Vbeta and 13 Jbeta primers characterized the PCR. TCRdb's copy holds only in-frame clones and misses some; the assay was immunoSEQ multiplex PCR. The sample shows fewer than 250,000 clones, about 80% of them seen only once. This CDR3 contains 12 residues. The germline V gene encodes CDR1 SGHRS and CDR2 YFSETQ. Trimming took 4 bases from V and 7 from J, leaving 8 bases between them. Sequencing was performed on PBMCs. The source is a woman between 40 and 55 years old in good health and CMV-seronegative. This rearrangement joins TRBV5-1 to TRBJ2-2, with D perhaps TRBD2 (5 bases). The CDR3 here is CASSSGSGELFF. In nucleotides, the CDR3 is TGCGCCAGCAGCAGCGGTAGCGGGGAGCTGTTTTTT.